The sequence of this T cell receptor beta chain was determined in a study of T cell repertoires in cytomegalovirus infection. Study-level information: It was the public TCR beta signatures that indicated both CMV infection and matching HLA type.

TCRdb re-called the reads with MiXCR, one entry per CDR3 protein. This sample yields hundreds of thousands of distinct CDR3 sequences, of which around 24% are seen a single time; 8% belongs to the top ten. This clonotype was counted only a few times. The germline V and J ends were trimmed by 0 bases and 3 bases, with 20 bases remaining between them. This CDR3 has 18 residues. The V gene's germline CDR1 is MNHEY and CDR2 SVGEGT. The chain uses TRBV6-2 or TRBV6-3 and TRBJ1-2; tentatively, D is TRBD1 (6 bases). This TCR was recovered from a human donor in good health (CMV status not recorded). Some clones in this sample may be carry-over from other donors' samples. The sequenced sample was CD8+ T cells from PBMCs. The CDR3, as DNA: TGTGCCAGCAGTTACTCGAGGGACACAATAAGTCCCCACTATGGCTACACCTTC. Translating gives CASSYSRDTISPHYGYTF.